A single sample is the source of the 17 T cell receptor beta chains below, sequenced in a study of T cell responses to AZD1222 COVID-19 vaccine. TCRdb keeps only in-frame clones here, not all; method: immunoSEQ multiplex PCR. The sample contains about 97,000 clones, approximately 90% of which appear only once. Here the sequenced sample was peripheral blood, taken on day 0 of AZD1222 vaccination. The receptors originated from an adult in good health.

CDR3 amino acids: CASSPSGTGGSGANVLTF. CDR3 nucleotides: TGTGCCAGCTCACCCTCCGGGACAGGGGGCTCTGGGGCCAACGTCCTGACTTTC. The chain carries TRBV18 and TRBJ2-6; the match to TRBD1 covers 11 bases. Looked up from germline, CDR1 is KGHSH and CDR2 is LQKENI. This CDR3 contains 18 residues. Trimming cost V 3 bases and J 0 bases; bases outside gene matches: 4.

V is TRBV29-1 and J is TRBJ2-7; 10 bases are shared with TRBD2. The CDR3 is made up of 13 amino acids. V lost 4 bases to trimming and J lost 6 bases; unmatched junction nucleotides: 6. Germline lookup yields CDR1 SQVTM and CDR2 ANQGSEA. The CDR3 region has the DNA TGCAGCGTTGTAGGGCTAGCGGGAGTCGAGCAGTACTTC. This encodes CSVVGLAGVEQYF.

This clone has only one observation. This chain uses TRBV24-1 with TRBJ2-5; 14 bases map to TRBD2. CDR1 and CDR2 (germline): KGHDR, SFDVKD. V shed 4 bases, J shed 0 bases, and the junction held 6 bases outside the gene matches. The CDR3 runs to 18 residues. In DNA, the CDR3 is TGTGCCACCAGTGACGGACTAGCGGGGGGACTGTACCAAGAGACCCAGTACTTC. This encodes CATSDGLAGGLYQETQYF.

As for this clone: Additional DNA sequences in this sample encode the identical CDR3. This sequence joins TRBV12-3 or TRBV12-4 and TRBJ1-2; TRBD1 might be the D (6 bases). V gave up 6 bases and J gave up 2 bases, with 10 bases separating them. There are 13 residues in the CDR3. The CDR3 DNA is TGTGCCAGCAGCCGTGGACAGAACTATGGCTACACCTTC. It codes for CASSRGQNYGYTF.

The CDR3 loop reads CASSLDPGSETQYF. The DNA for the CDR3 is TGCGCCAGCAGCTTAGACCCCGGGTCGGAGACCCAGTACTTC. V is TRBV5-1 and J is TRBJ2-5; D call uncertain. In germline, CDR1 is SGHRS, CDR2 YFSETQ. Trimming shortened V by 2 bases and J by 5 bases, and 13 bases separated the two germline ends. CDR3 size: 14 residues.

V is TRBV20-1 and J is TRBJ2-7; D gene uncertain. Germline lookup yields CDR1 DFQATT and CDR2 SNEGSKA (reference sequence). The CDR3 spans 11 residues. V lost 7 bases, J lost 1 base, and 8 bases lay in between. The CDR3 DNA reads as TGCAGTGGGAGATTGTCCTACGAGCAGTACTTC. Amino acid sequence: CSGRLSYEQYF.

The rearrangement uses TRBV19 and TRBJ1-1, with 7 bases aligning to TRBD1. V trimming: 4 bases; J trimming: 3 bases; junction bases outside the gene matches: 14. The germline gives CDR1 LNHDA, CDR2 SQIVND (reference sequence). The CDR3 loop spans 17 amino acids. The CDR3: CASSTRQGRRVDTEAFF. For the CDR3, the DNA is TGTGCCAGTAGTACCCGACAGGGACGGCGGGTGGACACTGAAGCTTTCTTT.

The rearrangement links TRBV28 to TRBJ1-2; no firm D call. The germline CDR1 and CDR2 sequences are MDHEN and SYDVKM. Trimming removed 2 bases at V and 6 bases at J, with 13 bases between. CDR3 length: 14 amino acids. DNA of the CDR3: TGTGCCAGCAGTTTAGCGAGACGGGCGCATGGCTACACCTTC. Translating gives CASSLARRAHGYTF.

The chain uses TRBV19 and TRBJ1-1; D is perhaps TRBD1 (5 bases). With 4 bases removed from V and 4 bases from J, the gap between germline ends came to 13 bases. The germline V gene encodes CDR1 LNHDA and CDR2 SQIVND (reference sequence). The CDR3 extends over 14 amino acids. CDR3 sequence reads: CASSTGFRGTEAFF. The CDR3 bases are TGTGCCAGTAGTACAGGGTTTCGCGGCACTGAAGCTTTCTTT.

The chain combines TRBV4-1 with TRBJ1-5; D uncertain. This CDR3 is 14 amino acids long. The V gene's germline CDR1 is MGHRA and CDR2 YSYEKL. Trimming left V 0 bases short and J 3 bases short, with 6 bases between. DNA of the CDR3: TGCGCCAGCAGCCAAGAGAGGGACAATCAGCCCCAGCATTTT. Its translation is CASSQERDNQPQHF.

The CDR3 DNA sequence: TGCGCCAGCAGCTTGGGGGGCTTGGCCTCTGGAAACACCATATATTTT. It translates to CASSLGGLASGNTIYF. The J gene is TRBJ1-3, the V gene TRBV5-1; maybe TRBD1 (5 bases). CDR1 SGHRS and CDR2 YFSETQ come from the germline V gene. CDR3 length equals 16 residues. V was pared by 0 bases and J by 0 bases, with 10 bases between.

The chain uses TRBV19 and TRBJ1-5; no clear D. V was pared by 6 bases and J by 10 bases, with 13 bases between. The CDR3 covers 12 residues. Germline V gene lookup returns CDR1 LNHDA and CDR2 SQIVND (reference sequence). The CDR3 DNA is TGTGCCAGTAGGCTCTTAGGAGGCCCCCAGCATTTT. Protein: CASRLLGGPQHF.

The V gene is TRBV11-2, the J gene TRBJ1-4; D uncertain. Trimming took off 5 bases at V and 15 bases at J, with 16 bases between the two ends. The CDR3 sequence is 12 residues long. The germline V gene has CDR1 SGHAT and CDR2 FQNNGV. CDR3 sequence (DNA): TGTGCCAGCAGCGGGAGCGGATCCCAGGTGTTTTTT. Its translation is CASSGSGSQVFF.

This chain uses TRBV7-2 with TRBJ1-2; 11 bases map to TRBD1. CDR3 size: 17 residues. Looked up from germline, CDR1 is SGHTA and CDR2 is FQGNSA. The trim removed 5 bases at V and 5 bases at J, leaving 13 bases unmatched. The CDR3 DNA follows: TGTGCCAGCAGCCATACCGGGACAGGGGGGGTCGAGTATGGCTACACCTTC. It is translated as CASSHTGTGGVEYGYTF.

The chain recombines TRBV6-6 with TRBJ2-6; 7 positions match TRBD2. From germline, CDR1 is MNHNY and CDR2 SVGAGI (reference sequence). There are 17 residues in the CDR3. The J segment lost 0 bases and the V segment lost 5 bases, leaving 7 bases of the junction unmatched. The CDR3 region is CASSPKGGTSGANVLTF. The CDR3 DNA reads as TGTGCCAGCAGTCCAAAGGGAGGGACCTCTGGGGCCAACGTCCTGACTTTC.

The rearrangement links TRBV5-5 to TRBJ1-1, with D possibly being TRBD1 (6 bases). The CDR3 is 16 amino acids. Trimming shortened V by 4 bases and J by 0 bases, and 16 bases separated the two germline ends. Germline loops: CDR1 SGHKS, CDR2 YYEKEE (reference sequence). The CDR3 DNA sequence: TGTGCCAGCAGCCCCACAGGGTATAACATGAACACTGAAGCTTTCTTT. This gives the protein CASSPTGYNMNTEAFF.

The chain combines TRBV7-2 with TRBJ2-7; 7 nucleotides align to TRBD1. V was clipped by 4 bases and J by 2 bases; unmatched bases: 5. Germline CDR1 reads SGHTA; CDR2 reads FQGNSA. CDR3 length equals 14 residues. The CDR3 sequence: CASSSRQGPYEQYF. The CDR3 bases are TGTGCCAGCAGCTCAAGACAGGGCCCCTACGAGCAGTACTTC.